This T cell receptor (beta chain) derives from a study of control samples from healthy donors and cancer patients. Assay: immunoSEQ multiplex PCR; the TCRdb copy retains only in-frame clones and omits some. The data show 130,000 or so clones, roughly 94% seen once. CDR1 is MGHRA and CDR2 is YSYEKL in the germline V gene. This CDR3 has 15 amino acids. Trimming removed 4 bases from V and 7 bases from J, with 19 bases in between. The sequence derives from a man aged 55 to 70 with colorectal cancer. The chain carries TRBV4-1 and TRBJ2-5, with a tentative D call TRBD2 (7 bases). Sequencing was performed on PBMCs. In nucleotides, the CDR3 is TGCGCCAGCAGCCCCGAAGGGGGAGGGACCTTGACCCAGTACTTC. It is translated as CASSPEGGGTLTQYF.